The clone carrying this TCR beta chain was seen once. The sample comes from a study of OX40 agonist ivuxolimab in advanced cancers. Whole-study context: An agonistic anti-OX40 (CD134) antibody, ivuxolimab, was used to treat the patients.

Method: immunoSEQ multiplex PCR; TCRdb's copy keeps in-frame clones and lacks some. The table shows under 70,000 clones, with 85% occurring only once. Germline V lookup: CDR1 MDHEN, CDR2 SYDVKM. This CDR3 spans 13 amino acids. The V end lost 8 bases, the J end lost 1 base, and 11 bases lay between the germline ends. The rearrangement links TRBV28 to TRBJ1-1, with unresolved D. Sample: CD4+ or CD8+ T cells sorted from blood, taken in a trial of the OX40 agonist ivuxolimab. This sequence originates from an adult with an advanced solid tumor such as melanoma, head and neck, liver or kidney cancer. The CDR3 here is CASHRRQNTEAFF. CDR3 DNA: TGTGCCAGCCACCGACGGCAGAACACTGAAGCTTTCTTT.